These T cell receptor beta chains were read from a single sample in a study of technical replicates of blood from a handful of donors. This table comes from immunoSEQ multiplex PCR, and its TCRdb copy is limited to in-frame clones, with some not included. Of roughly 40,000 clones listed, around 97% are singletons. Sequencing input: T cells isolated from PBMCs. These receptors came from a human donor in good health. Both conserved end residues are part of each CDR3. Each record gives: D gene, V gene, CDR3 length, J gene, clone size, CDR3 protein, CDR3 DNA. The D gene is left open where the match is weak. Part of the rows lack a size; the others show once, few, many or a class for expanded clones.

-	TRBV5-1	14	TRBJ2-5	-	CASSLGGVRETQYF	TGCGCCAGCAGCTTGGGCGGGGTGCGGGAGACCCAGTACTTC
-	TRBV29-1	14	TRBJ1-5	-	CSVVIGYSNQPQHF	TGCAGCGTTGTAATCGGTTATAGCAATCAGCCCCAGCATTTT
-	TRBV7-2	12	TRBJ2-7	-	CASSLGRYEQYF	TGTGCCAGCAGCTTAGGCCGGTACGAGCAGTACTTC
TRBD2	TRBV29-1	17	TRBJ2-1	-	CSVELAGSFYSYNEQFF	TGCAGCGTTGAACTAGCGGGATCTTTTTACTCCTACAATGAGCAGTTCTTC
TRBD2	TRBV4-3	15	TRBJ2-7	-	CASSQDQLATYEQYF	TGCGCCAGCAGCCAAGATCAACTAGCGACCTACGAGCAGTACTTC
-	TRBV28	14	TRBJ2-7	-	CASTRTGTTYEQYF	TGTGCCAGCACTCGGACAGGGACTACCTACGAGCAGTACTTC
-	TRBV7-8	16	TRBJ1-3	-	CASSLDRAKLGNTIYF	TGTGCCAGCAGCTTAGACAGGGCTAAGCTCGGAAACACCATATATTTT
TRBD2	TRBV14	16	TRBJ2-7	-	CASSSPGLAGTYEQYF	TGTGCCAGCAGTTCACCGGGACTAGCGGGAACCTACGAGCAGTACTTC
TRBD1	TRBV7-2	15	TRBJ1-4	-	CASSSMTGPNEKLFF	TGTGCCAGCAGCTCGATGACAGGGCCCAATGAAAAACTGTTTTTT
TRBD1	TRBV29-1	12	TRBJ1-2	-	CSVLDRDRGYTF	TGCAGCGTACTTGACAGGGATCGGGGCTACACCTTC
-	TRBV10-2	15	TRBJ1-3	-	CASSGVLLSGNTIYF	TGCGCCAGCAGTGGAGTTCTTCTATCTGGAAACACCATATATTTT
-	TRBV11-3	13	TRBJ2-7	-	CASSSPDFYEQYF	TGTGCCAGCAGCAGCCCGGACTTCTACGAGCAGTACTTC
-	TRBV27	15	TRBJ2-6	-	CASSSLSSGANVLTF	TGTGCCAGCAGTTCTTTGAGCTCTGGGGCCAACGTCCTGACTTTC
-	TRBV11-3	14	TRBJ2-1	-	CASSLIDRDNEQFF	TGTGCCAGCAGCTTGATTGACAGAGACAATGAGCAGTTCTTC
-	TRBV6-4	14	TRBJ2-2	-	CASSDEVETGELFF	TGTGCCAGCAGTGACGAGGTAGAGACCGGGGAGCTGTTTTTT
TRBD1	TRBV27	13	TRBJ1-2	-	CASSLTGSYGYTF	TGTGCCAGCAGTTTGACAGGGTCCTATGGCTACACCTTC
-	TRBV5-6	16	TRBJ2-7	-	CASSLAAWGTTYEQYF	TGTGCCAGCAGCTTGGCCGCATGGGGCACTACCTACGAGCAGTACTTC
-	TRBV6-5	14	TRBJ1-1	-	CASRYTEGTIEAFF	TGTGCCAGCAGGTATACAGAGGGCACGATAGAAGCTTTCTTT
TRBD1	TRBV7-3	15	TRBJ1-1	-	CASSLLSGGKTEAFF	TGTGCCAGCAGCTTACTTTCAGGGGGCAAAACTGAAGCTTTCTTT
-	TRBV11-3	13	TRBJ2-7	-	CASSQGQAYEQYF	TGTGCCAGCAGCCAAGGACAAGCCTACGAGCAGTACTTC
TRBD2	TRBV10-2	15	TRBJ2-1	-	CASSGKAGGPDEQFF	TGCGCCAGCAGCGGTAAGGCGGGAGGGCCGGATGAGCAGTTCTTC
-	TRBV10-3	13	TRBJ2-1	-	CATRGSSYNEQFF	TGTGCCACCCGTGGGAGCTCCTACAATGAGCAGTTCTTC
-	TRBV7-8	13	TRBJ1-1	-	CASSSTRNTEAFF	TGTGCCAGCAGCTCCACAAGGAACACTGAAGCTTTCTTT
-	TRBV9	15	TRBJ2-1	-	CASSVLLRGYNEQFF	TGTGCCAGCAGCGTGTTGTTAAGGGGATACAATGAGCAGTTCTTC
TRBD1	TRBV9	15	TRBJ1-1	-	CASSASGGGSGKAFF	TGTGCCAGCAGCGCCTCAGGGGGAGGCTCAGGAAAGGCTTTCTTT
-	TRBV28	15	TRBJ2-5	-	CASSLSQRASGTQYF	TGTGCCAGCAGTTTATCCCAGCGGGCTTCGGGGACCCAGTACTTC
-	TRBV30	13	TRBJ2-1	once	CAWSIQDSNEQFF	TGTGCCTGGAGTATCCAGGACAGCAATGAGCAGTTCTTC
-	TRBV28	15	TRBJ1-3	-	CASTGRNSSGNTIYF	TGTGCCAGCACCGGCCGCAACAGCTCTGGAAACACCATATATTTT
-	TRBV7-2	16	TRBJ2-1	-	CASSLVGWGDSYEQFF	TGTGCCAGCAGCTTAGTGGGCTGGGGGGATTCCTATGAGCAGTTCTTC
-	TRBV7-2	14	TRBJ2-2	-	CASSFYRNTGELFF	TGTGCCAGCAGCTTTTACAGAAACACCGGGGAGCTGTTTTTT
-	TRBV25-1	15	TRBJ2-2	-	CASSEWRENTGELFF	TGTGCCAGCAGTGAATGGCGGGAGAACACCGGGGAGCTGTTTTTT
-	TRBV27	16	TRBJ2-6	-	CASLSTGSSGANVLTF	TGTGCCAGCCTTTCGACAGGAAGCTCTGGGGCCAACGTCCTGACTTTC
TRBD2	TRBV18	15	TRBJ2-3	-	CASSLPTSGSYTQYF	TGTGCCAGCTCCCTTCCGACTAGCGGGAGCTATACGCAGTATTTT
-	TRBV6-5	14	TRBJ1-2	-	CASGYAGGLYGYTF	TGTGCCAGCGGGTACGCCGGGGGGCTTTATGGCTACACCTTC
TRBD1	TRBV6-5	12	TRBJ2-1	once	CASSLDRGSKVF	TGTGCCAGCAGTTTGGACAGGGGTTCTAAAGTCTTC
TRBD2	TRBV6-5	13	TRBJ2-5	-	CASRTGTRETQYF	TGTGCCAGCAGAACCGGGACTAGGGAGACCCAGTACTTC
-	TRBV2	13	TRBJ2-2	-	CASSDSNTGELFF	TGTGCCAGCAGTGATTCAAACACCGGGGAGCTGTTTTTT
-	TRBV19	13	TRBJ2-6	once	CASRTPGANVLTF	TGTGCCAGTAGGACTCCTGGGGCCAACGTCCTGACTTTC
TRBD2	TRBV5-6	18	TRBJ2-3	once	CASSFRTSGQKGADTQYF	TGTGCCAGCAGCTTCAGGACTAGCGGGCAGAAGGGGGCAGATACGCAGTATTTT
-	TRBV27	14	TRBJ2-3	-	CASSPGRGTDTQYF	TGTGCCAGCAGCCCAGGGCGGGGAACAGATACGCAGTATTTT
-	TRBV7-9	16	TRBJ2-1	-	CASSFMSFGSYNEQFF	TGTGCCAGCAGCTTTATGAGTTTCGGGTCCTACAATGAGCAGTTCTTC
-	TRBV11-2	16	TRBJ1-1	-	CASSFTRSRGYTEAFF	TGTGCCAGCAGCTTCACACGGTCCAGGGGTTACACTGAAGCTTTCTTT
-	TRBV5-1	14	TRBJ1-5	-	CASSLDYGGQPQHF	TGCGCCAGCAGCTTGGACTACGGGGGTCAGCCCCAGCATTTT
TRBD2	TRBV6-4	17	TRBJ2-5	-	CASRPQSASGYQETQYF	TGTGCCAGCAGACCCCAATCGGCTAGCGGGTACCAAGAGACCCAGTACTTC
-	TRBV4-3	15	TRBJ1-4	-	CASSLSGGFNEKLFF	TGCGCCAGCAGCCTTTCCGGGGGTTTTAATGAAAAACTGTTTTTT
TRBD2	TRBV4-1	16	TRBJ2-2	-	CASSSRLAGDTGELFF	TGCGCCAGCAGTTCCCGACTAGCGGGAGACACCGGGGAGCTGTTTTTT
-	TRBV6-5	13	TRBJ1-2	-	CASTSQGLHGYTF	TGTGCCAGCACTAGTCAGGGGCTCCATGGCTACACCTTC
-	TRBV27	14	TRBJ2-3	-	CASSGLFSTDTQYF	TGTGCCAGCAGCGGACTCTTCAGCACAGATACGCAGTATTTT